The present T cell receptor (beta chain) was sequenced within a study of technical replicates of blood from a few donors. In its sample, this clone was seen once. Between the trimmed V and J ends, which lost 7 bases and 8 bases, there was a span of 14 bases. The CDR3 is made up of 12 amino acids. Germline CDR1 reads SGHTA; CDR2 reads FQGNSA. Using immunoSEQ multiplex PCR, the repertoire was profiled, and TCRdb retains in-frame clones only, with some absent. Here the sample spans about 66,000 clones, around 89% being singletons. The receptor comes from a human donor in good health. Some clones in this sample may be carry-over from other donors' samples. Sequenced sample: PBMCs. The chain recombines TRBV7-2 with TRBJ1-2; D unresolved. The CDR3 reads CASTGQRAGYTF. The CDR3, as DNA: TGTGCCAGCACCGGCCAGCGGGCGGGCTACACCTTC. The whole variable domain, filled in from reference TRBV7-2 and TRBJ1-2, reads GAGVSQSPSNKVTEKGKDVELRCDPISGHTALYWYRQSLGQGLEFLIYFQGNSAPDKSGLPSDRFSAERTGGSVSTLTIQRTQQEDSAVYLCASTGQRAGYTFGSGTRLTVV.